This TCR beta chain is from a study of T cells in Graves' hyperthyroidism and ophthalmopathy. V was shortened by 5 bases and J by 0 bases, with 11 bases between the two germline ends. CDR1 and CDR2 (germline): SGHRS, YFSETQ. The CDR3 is made up of 15 amino acids. Predating any ophthalmopathy symptoms, the blood sample was taken at first hyperthyroidism diagnosis. Regions amplified from RNA transcripts were the TCR beta CDR3 regions. HTBI primers drove first-round RT-PCR of the TCR CDR3. Each CDR3 protein gets one entry after TCRdb re-called the multiplex PCR reads with MiXCR. The profile shows about 290,000 distinct CDR3 sequences, roughly 14% of them singletons.

The specimen was blood. The sequence came from a woman aged 25-40 years with Graves' hyperthyroidism that later progressed to Graves' ophthalmopathy. The V and J genes are TRBV5-1 and TRBJ1-4, with no clear D. CDR3 sequence: CASRKDGATNEKLFF. The CDR3 region has the DNA TGCGCCAGCAGAAAGGACGGCGCAACTAATGAAAAACTGTTTTTT.